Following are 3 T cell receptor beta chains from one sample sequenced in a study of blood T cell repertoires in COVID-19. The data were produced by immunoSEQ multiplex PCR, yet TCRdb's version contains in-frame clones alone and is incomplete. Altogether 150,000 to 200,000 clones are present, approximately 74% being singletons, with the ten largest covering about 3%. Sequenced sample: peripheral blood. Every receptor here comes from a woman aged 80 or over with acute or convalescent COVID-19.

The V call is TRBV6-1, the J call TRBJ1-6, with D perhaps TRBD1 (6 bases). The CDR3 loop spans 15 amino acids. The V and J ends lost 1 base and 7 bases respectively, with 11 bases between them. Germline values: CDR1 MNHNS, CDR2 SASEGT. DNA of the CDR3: TGTGCCAGCAGTGAAGATGCCAGGGGAAATTCACCCCTCCACTTT. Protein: CASSEDARGNSPLHF.

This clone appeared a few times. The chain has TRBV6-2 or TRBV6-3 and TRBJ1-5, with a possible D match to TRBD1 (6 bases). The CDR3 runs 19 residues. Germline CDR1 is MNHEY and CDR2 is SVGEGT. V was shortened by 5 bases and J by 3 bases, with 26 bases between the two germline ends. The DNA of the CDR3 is TGTGCCAGCAGTCCCGCTATGGGGGCTGGGGGGGCTTTCAATCAGCCCCAGCATTTT. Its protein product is CASSPAMGAGGAFNQPQHF.

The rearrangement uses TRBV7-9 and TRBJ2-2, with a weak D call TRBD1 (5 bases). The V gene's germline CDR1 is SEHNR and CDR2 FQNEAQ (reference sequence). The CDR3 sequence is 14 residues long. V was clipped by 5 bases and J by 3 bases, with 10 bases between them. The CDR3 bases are TGTGCCAGCAGCGTAAGCAGGGACACCGGGGAGCTGTTTTTT. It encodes CASSVSRDTGELFF.